This TCR beta chain is drawn from a study of blood T cell repertoires in COVID-19. About the study: The study drew acute and convalescent COVID-19 samples from the United States, Italy and Spain. Nucleic acid was either cDNA or gDNA, and it came from T cells, B-cell-depleted T cells, or PBMCs.

Germline CDR1 is SGDLS and CDR2 is YYNGEE. This CDR3 spans 15 amino acids. Between the trimmed V and J ends, which lost 2 bases and 1 base, there was a span of 12 bases. Study processing details: The assay estimated nucleated cells by amplifying reference gene primers. Sequenced by immunoSEQ multiplex PCR; TCRdb stores in-frame clones only, minus some. For V, J and clone size, that table is used; D and trimming come from the DNA. The table lists 270,000 or so clones, around nine tenths of them singletons, with 4.6% in the top ten. This TCR came from a man aged 40-49 years with acute or convalescent COVID-19. The sequenced sample consisted of peripheral blood. V is TRBV9 and J is TRBJ1-1; TRBD1 might be the D (5 bases). In nucleotides, the CDR3 is TGTGCCAGCAGCGTTTCCGGGGGGTGGAACACTGAAGCTTTCTTT. It encodes CASSVSGGWNTEAFF.